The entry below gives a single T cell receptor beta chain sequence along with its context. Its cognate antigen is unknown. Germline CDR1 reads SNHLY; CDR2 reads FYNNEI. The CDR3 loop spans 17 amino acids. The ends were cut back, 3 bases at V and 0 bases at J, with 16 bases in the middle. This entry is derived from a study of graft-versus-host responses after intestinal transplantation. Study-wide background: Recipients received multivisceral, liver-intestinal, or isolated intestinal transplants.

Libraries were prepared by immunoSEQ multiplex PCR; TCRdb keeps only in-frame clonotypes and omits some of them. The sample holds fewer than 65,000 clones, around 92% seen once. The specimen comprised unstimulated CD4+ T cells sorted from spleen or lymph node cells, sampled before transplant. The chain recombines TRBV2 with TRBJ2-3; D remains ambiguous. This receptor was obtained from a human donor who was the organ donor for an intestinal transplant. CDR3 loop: CASSDSSRLPSTDTQYF. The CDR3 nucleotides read TGTGCCAGCAGTGATTCGAGCAGGCTTCCTAGCACAGATACGCAGTATTTT.